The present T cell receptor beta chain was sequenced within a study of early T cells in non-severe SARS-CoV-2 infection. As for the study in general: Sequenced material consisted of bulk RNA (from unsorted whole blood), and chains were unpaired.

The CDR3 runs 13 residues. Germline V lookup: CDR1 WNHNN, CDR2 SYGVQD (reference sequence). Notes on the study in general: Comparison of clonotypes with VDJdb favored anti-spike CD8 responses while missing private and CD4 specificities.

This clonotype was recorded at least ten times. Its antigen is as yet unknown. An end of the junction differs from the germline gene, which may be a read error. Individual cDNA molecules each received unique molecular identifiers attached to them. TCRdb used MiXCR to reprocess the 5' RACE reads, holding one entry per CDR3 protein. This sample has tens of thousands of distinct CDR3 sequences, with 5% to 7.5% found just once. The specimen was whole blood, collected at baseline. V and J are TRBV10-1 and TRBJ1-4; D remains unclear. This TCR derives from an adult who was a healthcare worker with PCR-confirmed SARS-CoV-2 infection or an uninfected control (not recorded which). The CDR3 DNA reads TGCGCCAGCAATGAGGTGGCAGGTGAAAAACTGTTTTTT. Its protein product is CASNEVAGEKLFF.